Each of the 20 T cell receptor beta chains below was sequenced from the same sample in a study of T cell responses to AZD1222 COVID-19 vaccine. The repertoire was sequenced with immunoSEQ multiplex PCR; TCRdb's copy has only in-frame clones and lacks some. The table has 130,000 or so clones, roughly nine tenths seen once. Specimen: peripheral blood, collected 28 days after the second AZD1222 dose. These receptors originate from an adult who received the AZD1222 COVID-19 vaccine.

To note about this clone: Other DNA sequences in this sample translate to the same CDR3. J is TRBJ2-7 and V is TRBV7-2; D remains ambiguous. This CDR3 is 12 amino acids long. Germline-derived CDR1 and CDR2 are SGHTA and FQGNSA. Trimming cost V 5 bases and J 8 bases, with 13 bases left between them. CDR3 sequence reads: CASSPPLGKQYF. The CDR3 DNA is TGTGCCAGCAGCCCGCCCCTGGGCAAGCAGTACTTC.

This chain uses TRBV6-5 with TRBJ2-5; tentative D call: TRBD2 (6 bases). V gave up 7 bases and J gave up 4 bases, with 10 bases separating them. CDR1 is MNHEY and CDR2 is SVGAGI in the germline V gene. The CDR3 length is 12 residues. CDR3 in amino acids: CASTRERETQYF. The CDR3 coding sequence is TGTGCCAGCACACGGGAGAGAGAGACCCAGTACTTC.

This clone was picked up one time. V gene TRBV29-1 combines with J gene TRBJ2-3; 8 nucleotides agree with TRBD2. Germline CDR1 SQVTM, CDR2 ANQGSEA. The CDR3 sequence is 13 residues long. V was clipped by 4 bases and J by 3 bases; unmatched bases: 3. CDR3 region: CSVGAGGTDTQYF. The CDR3 bases are TGCAGCGTTGGTGCGGGGGGAACAGATACGCAGTATTTT.

V usage is TRBV24-1 and J usage is TRBJ2-5, with 7 bases identical to TRBD2. The trim removed 4 bases at V and 3 bases at J, leaving 4 bases unmatched. Germline values: CDR1 KGHDR, CDR2 SFDVKD. The CDR3 runs to 14 residues. CDR3 DNA: TGTGCCACCAGTGACGGGAGGACAAAAGAGACCCAGTACTTC. It is translated as CATSDGRTKETQYF.

The rearrangement joins TRBV18 to TRBJ1-2, with TRBD1 identical over 8 bases. The CDR3 contains 17 residues. Germline CDR1 and CDR2: KGHSH and LQKENI. After removal of 3 bases from V and 6 bases from J, the junction contained 15 bases not matched to a gene. In nucleotides, the CDR3 is TGTGCCAGCTCACCGCCAGGCGAGACAGGGGTGGAGAATGGCTACACCTTC. This sequence encodes CASSPPGETGVENGYTF.

The V gene is TRBV28, the J gene TRBJ2-2; no definite D call. Germline V gene sequence: CDR1 MDHEN, CDR2 SYDVKM. V shed 3 bases and J shed 6 bases, with 14 bases lying between them. This CDR3 spans 15 amino acids. The chain's CDR3 is CASSFLGSEPGELFF. DNA of the CDR3: TGTGCCAGCAGTTTTTTGGGGTCTGAGCCCGGGGAGCTGTTTTTT. The full variable domain, in which reference TRBV28 and TRBJ2-2 provide the parts outside the CDR3, is DVKVTQSSRYLVKRTGEKVFLECVQDMDHENMFWYRQDPGLGLRLIYFSYDVKMKEKGDIPEGYSVSREKKERFSLILESASTNQTSMYLCASSFLGSEPGELFFGEGSRLTVL.

V usage is TRBV4-2 and J usage is TRBJ1-2; TRBD1 is a possible D gene (5 bases). There are 16 residues in the CDR3. V was trimmed by 4 bases and J by 0 bases, leaving 15 bases between them. Per germline, CDR1 LGHNA and CDR2 YNFKEQ. For the CDR3, the DNA is TGTGCCAGCAGCCGCGCACAGGATCCAGCTAACTATGGCTACACCTTC. It specifies CASSRAQDPANYGYTF.

This rearrangement joins TRBV3-1 (or the pseudogene TRBV3-2) to TRBJ2-5; either TRBD1 or TRBD2 may supply D (6 bases each). The germline V gene encodes CDR1 LGHDT and CDR2 YNNKEL (reference sequence). The CDR3 is 16 residues long. The V end was cut by 4 bases, the J end by 4 bases, with 19 bases between. The CDR3 is CASSLGGRSLPETQYF. For the CDR3, the DNA is TGTGCCAGCAGCCTCGGGGGCCGATCCCTACCAGAGACCCAGTACTTC.

The gene calls are TRBV27 and TRBJ1-4; no reliable D call. V lost 3 bases to trimming and J lost 4 bases, with 3 bases between them. Looked up from germline, CDR1 is MNHEY and CDR2 is SMNVEV (reference sequence). The CDR3 length is 12 residues. The CDR3 DNA reads TGTGCCAGCAGTTTCCTTAATGAAAAACTGTTTTTT. Protein product: CASSFLNEKLFF.

This chain connects TRBV5-5 to TRBJ1-5; 8 positions match TRBD1. Germline V CDR1 and CDR2: SGHKS, YYEKEE (reference sequence). There are 19 residues in the CDR3. The trim removed 4 bases at V and 5 bases at J, leaving 20 bases unmatched. The CDR3 loop is CASSRLAGTGRNPHQPQHF. Here the CDR3 DNA reads TGTGCCAGCAGCCGACTAGCCGGGACAGGAAGAAACCCTCATCAGCCCCAGCATTTT.

The chain combines TRBV19 with TRBJ2-3; 8 bases match TRBD1. V shed 5 bases and J 2 bases; nucleotides not matched to a gene: 9. The CDR3 contains 16 residues. Looked up from germline, CDR1 is LNHDA and CDR2 is SQIVND (reference sequence). CDR3 protein: CASSAYLTGDTDTQYF. The CDR3, as DNA: TGTGCCAGTAGTGCCTACTTGACAGGGGACACAGATACGCAGTATTTT.

The genes are TRBV6-2 or TRBV6-3 and TRBJ1-1; D gene unclear. This CDR3 is built from 13 residues. Per germline, CDR1 MNHEY and CDR2 SVGEGT. Trimming removed 6 bases at V and 5 bases at J, with 13 bases between. The CDR3 region is CASSPTRDTEAFF. The CDR3 DNA reads TGTGCCAGCAGCCCCACCCGGGATACTGAAGCTTTCTTT.

This rearrangement joins TRBV5-1 to TRBJ1-1, with D unclear. This CDR3 has 14 amino acids. Trimming stripped 1 base from V and 2 bases from J, with 9 bases between. Per germline, CDR1 SGHRS and CDR2 YFSETQ. The CDR3 DNA reads TGCGCCAGCAGCTTGCTGGATCCCAACACTGAAGCTTTCTTT. This encodes CASSLLDPNTEAFF.

The genes are TRBV28 and TRBJ1-5; TRBD1 might be the D (5 bases). This CDR3 is 12 amino acids long. Trimming took off 10 bases at V and 2 bases at J, with 9 bases between the two ends. Per germline, CDR1 MDHEN and CDR2 SYDVKM. The CDR3 nucleotides read TGTGCCACCGGGGACGGCAATCAGCCCCAGCATTTT. Translating gives CATGDGNQPQHF.

The V and J genes are TRBV11-2 and TRBJ2-4; D may be TRBD1 (5 bases). The V end lost 2 bases, the J end lost 13 bases, and 15 bases lay between the germline ends. The germline V gene encodes CDR1 SGHAT and CDR2 FQNNGV. This CDR3 is built from 13 residues. CDR3 bases: TGTGCCAGCAGCTTACCTAAGACAGCCGGGCAGTACTTC. Translation gives CASSLPKTAGQYF.

The genes are TRBV7-6 and TRBJ1-1, with D maybe TRBD1 (5 bases). CDR3 length: 14 amino acids. Germline V CDR1 and CDR2: SGHVS, FNYEAQ. Deletions cut 5 bases from V and 8 bases from J, with 18 bases between. The CDR3 spells CASSTSVEGSEAFF. The CDR3 coding sequence is TGTGCCAGCAGCACGAGCGTCGAGGGGTCAGAAGCTTTCTTT.

This chain joins TRBV5-1 and TRBJ1-2; D is undetermined. V dropped 4 bases and J dropped 2 bases, with 9 bases sitting between them. The germline gives CDR1 SGHRS, CDR2 YFSETQ. This CDR3 spans 13 amino acids. This CDR3 reads CASSTRHNYGYTF. Written as DNA, the CDR3 is TGCGCCAGCAGCACCAGGCACAACTATGGCTACACCTTC.

This clone showed up many times. The rearrangement joins TRBV6-1 to TRBJ2-1; D is uncertain. The CDR3 covers 15 residues. V dropped 1 base and J dropped 2 bases, with 9 bases sitting between them. Germline values: CDR1 MNHNS, CDR2 SASEGT. CDR3 nucleotide sequence: TGTGCCAGCAGTGAAGGTAGGTCGGCCTACAATGAGCAGTTCTTC. This gives the protein CASSEGRSAYNEQFF.

The chain has TRBV7-9 and TRBJ1-6, with D unclear. The CDR3 consists of 16 residues. The V end lost 1 base, the J end lost 6 bases, and 13 bases lay between the germline ends. CDR1 and CDR2 (germline): SEHNR, FQNEAQ (reference sequence). CDR3 DNA: TGTGCCAGCAGCTTAGGGTCTCTGAGTCCTAATTCACCCCTCCACTTT. Amino acids: CASSLGSLSPNSPLHF.

V usage is TRBV9 and J usage is TRBJ1-5; D gene uncertain. Germline V gene data show CDR1 as SGDLS and CDR2 as YYNGEE. This CDR3 comprises 15 residues. The ends were cut back, 3 bases at V and 6 bases at J, with 16 bases in the middle. CDR3 protein: CASSAGLGFGQPQHF. CDR3 sequence (DNA): TGTGCCAGCAGCGCAGGATTGGGGTTTGGTCAGCCCCAGCATTTT.